What follows is one T cell receptor beta chain and its context. This record belongs to a study of cytomegalovirus exposure and HLA in healthy donors. Germline CDR1 is SGHRS and CDR2 is YFSETQ. The V segment lost 0 bases and the J segment 9 bases; nucleotides outside the gene matches: 9. The CDR3 runs to 16 residues. PCR employed 60 Vbeta and 13 Jbeta primers. Produced via immunoSEQ multiplex PCR; TCRdb's table is partial and in-frame only. The sample has about 160,000 clones, about three quarters seen once. The V and J genes are TRBV5-1 and TRBJ2-1; TRBD2 aligns across 10 bases. The source is a woman aged 25 to 39 in good health and CMV-seronegative. Sequencing used PBMCs. The CDR3 sequence: CASSLVGLAGGSEQFF. As DNA, the CDR3 is TGCGCCAGCAGCTTGGTGGGTTTAGCGGGGGGAAGTGAGCAGTTCTTC.